Presented here are 4 T cell receptor beta chains from one specimen sequenced in a study of control samples from healthy donors and cancer patients. Only in-frame clones appear in the TCRdb table, and some are missing; sequencing was by immunoSEQ multiplex PCR. The sample lists 130,000 to 150,000 clones, roughly 93% occurring once. The sample consisted of blood. The receptors come from a man aged 18 to 35 in good health.

The chain employs TRBV12-3 or TRBV12-4 and TRBJ2-3; D uncertain. This CDR3 comprises 13 residues. Trimming removed 7 bases at V and 6 bases at J, with 14 bases between. The CDR3 region has the DNA TGTGCCAGCAATTCTGGCCCCTGGGATACGCAGTATTTT. Its protein is CASNSGPWDTQYF.

This chain uses TRBV25-1 with TRBJ2-5, with D maybe TRBD1 (5 bases). The CDR3 runs 16 residues. Per germline, CDR1 MGHDK and CDR2 SYGVNS. V was shortened by 3 bases and J by 1 base, with 15 bases between the two germline ends. The CDR3 here is CASSDQTDWIQETQYF. The CDR3 DNA sequence: TGTGCCAGCAGTGACCAGACAGATTGGATCCAAGAGACCCAGTACTTC.

This clone has a single count. The chain recombines TRBV28 with TRBJ1-1; D not resolved. V was shortened by 10 bases and J by 5 bases, with 14 bases between the two germline ends. This CDR3 has 12 residues. Germline V gene data show CDR1 as MDHEN and CDR2 as SYDVKM. This chain's CDR3 is CATTVGGTEAFF. The CDR3 coding sequence is TGTGCCACCACCGTGGGCGGGACTGAAGCTTTCTTT. Variable domain in full (rest from reference TRBV28 and TRBJ1-1): DVKVTQSSRYLVKRTGEKVFLECVQDMDHENMFWYRQDPGLGLRLIYFSYDVKMKEKGDIPEGYSVSREKKERFSLILESASTNQTSMYLCATTVGGTEAFFGQGTRLTVV.

This clone appeared once. This chain links TRBV30 with TRBJ1-2, with D unresolved. The CDR3 covers 13 residues. V lost 0 bases and J lost 6, with 11 bases in between. In germline, CDR1 is GTSNPN, CDR2 SVGIG (reference sequence). CDR3 in amino acids: CAWSVRALDGYTF. The CDR3 nucleotides are TGTGCCTGGAGTGTAAGGGCGCTGGATGGCTACACCTTC.